What follows is one T cell receptor (beta chain) and its context. It has no known antigen specificity. Per-base qualities were not stored, and no clone one base away is much larger. Healthy HIV-negative adults with no recently reported acute infections or vaccinations were included as donors. Every donor was a Caucasian adult living in Nashville, Tennessee, USA. Magnetic negative selection was used to enrich CD4+ T cells, after which naive cells were positively selected on CD45RA and the negative fraction became the memory subset. After blood collection by leukapheresis, PBMCs were isolated using Ficoll-Histopaque density gradient centrifugation and then cryopreserved in the vapor phase of liquid nitrogen. Analytical flow cytometry was used to check the purity and quantity of each magnetically sorted T cell population. Each sorted fraction had its genomic DNA isolated and then quantified by UV absorbance on a Nanodrop 2000c.

The sample is drawn from a study of shared clonotypes between healthy human individuals (dated by TCRdb to about 2020). Broadly, across the study: The cohort included a few men and two women between 18 and 49 years of age. For each donor, three plates each were used for CD4 naive and CD4 memory, two plates were used for CD8 naive, and one plate was used for CD8 memory. To estimate repertoire size and how much clonotypes are shared between individuals, the study performed deep sequencing of blood TCR repertoires from five healthy adults. Different laboratories and diverse techniques were used to prepare libraries and sequence TCR repertoires, to increase sequencing depth and limit assay-specific biases. Between about 0.8 and 8.9 billion PBMCs per donor were obtained by leukapheresis.

Measured from the cysteine to the phenylalanine, the CDR3 is 14 residues long. This entry keeps only the CDR3 DNA: 42 bases, framed from base 1. Per the germline V gene (reference sequence), SGHNT is the CDR1 and YYREEE is the CDR2. V sheds 5 bases and J sheds 4 bases, leaving 14 bases between their ends. What the study reported, not specific to this receptor: Sampling was restricted to blood, and TCR repertoires in tissue are likely to differ from TCR repertoires in blood. Higher generation probabilities were observed for clonotypes shared by all four sorted-subset donors than for non-shared clonotypes. Even with the large sequencing depth, rarefaction of the sorted-subset datasets indicated that sequencing was incomplete. The genetic and exposure-history diversity represented was limited by the small number of donors. Pairwise subsampling indicated that sequencing depth was expected to affect the degree of clonotype sharing among donors. Sharing across a handful of donors was observed for approximately 4.6% of naive CD4, over 3% of naive CD8, around 2.5% of memory CD4, and roughly 0.4% of memory CD8 clonotypes. Estimated clonotype richness was generally larger for naive than for memory subsets.

Using the deep immunoSEQ assay, multiplex PCR amplified TCR CDR3 regions from genomic DNA. Extracted genomic DNA from each cell subset was distributed evenly across all wells of several immunoSEQ 96-well plates, and each plate was treated as a replicate. For sorted subsets, each replicate PCR was loaded with roughly 200 ng genomic DNA, equivalent to approximately 33,000 T cell genomes. Purified libraries were measured with a Qubit 3.0 fluorometer, size-checked on a Bioanalyzer 2100, and measured again with the KAPA Library Quantification kit. Every immunoSEQ 96-well plate was sequenced on a separate single-read 150-cycle Illumina NextSeq 550 flow cell. As for the original processing: Because the immunoSEQ output held only junctional sequences and lacked quality scores, the filtering could not match the filtering applied to full-length reads. Sequences were annotated with PyIR, a Python wrapper for IgBLAST v1.9, and V/J genes and CDR3 were assigned using IMGT germline references. Reads with weak V/J assignments (E-value above 1e-6), missing CDR3, stop codons, out-of-frame junctions, or ambiguous translated residues were removed. V3J clonotypes were defined by identical inferred V gene, J gene, and CDR3 amino acid sequence. Percentage overlap between repertoires was calculated by dividing the number of shared unique clonotypes by the size of the smaller repertoire. Richness of each repertoire was evaluated using RTK rarefaction, the Chao1 estimator, and Recon v2.1 estimates of unobserved clonotypes. Generation probabilities were computed with OLGA for all TCRbeta clonotypes obtained by the gDNA method from several donors. TCRdb stores this immuneACCESS table with in-frame sequences only. Part of the clones is absent; in the studies checked, under half of the shortfall reflects unresolved V genes, and no reason is known for the rest. D and trimming were read from the DNA, whereas the V and J calls and clone size are those reported in that table. Recorded for this sample are over a million clones; under 99% of them occurred a single time. The ten largest make up approximately 0.45% of the sample.

The sequenced sample was naive CD4+ T cells sorted from blood. Sample cell subset or site, as interpreted from the label and publication: CD45RA+ positively selected. The TCR comes from a man in his thirties or forties in good health. Here the chain combines TRBV5-4 and TRBJ2-3, with a weak D call of TRBD2 (6 bases match). The sequenced DNA is TGTGCCAGCAGGTTCGGGCGGGAACCAGATACGCAGTATTTT. Its translation is CASRFGREPDTQYF.